One sample yielded the 20 T cell receptor beta chains listed below, sequenced in a study of monozygotic twins with cystic fibrosis. Only in-frame clones appear in the TCRdb table, and some are missing; sequencing was by immunoSEQ multiplex PCR. This table holds approximately 28,000 clones, around four fifths found once. The sequenced material came from blood. The source of these receptors is a girl aged 2 to 9 with cystic fibrosis.

This clone was found a few times. The CDR3, as DNA: TGTGCCAGCAGTGAAGCGTCCGGCCATCATTCACCCCTCCACTTT. It codes for CASSEASGHHSPLHF. This rearrangement joins TRBV6-1 to TRBJ1-6; D not certain. Germline V gene sequence: CDR1 MNHNS, CDR2 SASEGT. Trimming stripped 0 bases from V and 8 bases from J, with 11 bases between. The length of the CDR3 is 15 residues.

This clone was found once. The chain uses TRBV6-6 and TRBJ2-3, with no clear D. The CDR3 runs to 14 residues. Germline CDR1 and CDR2: MNHNY and SVGAGI (reference sequence). Trimming left V 5 bases short and J 2 bases short, with 11 bases between. CDR3 region: CASSQLQTTDTQYF. The CDR3 DNA sequence: TGTGCCAGCAGTCAGTTACAGACCACAGATACGCAGTATTTT.

This chain links TRBV6-5 with TRBJ2-1; D is uncertain. Per the germline V gene, CDR1 is MNHEY and CDR2 is SVGAGI. The CDR3 runs 13 residues. V lost 0 bases and J 5 bases, leaving 5 bases between the germline ends. CDR3 region: CASSYSPNNEQFF. The CDR3 coding sequence is TGTGCCAGCAGTTACTCCCCTAACAATGAGCAGTTCTTC.

This clone was seen once. The chain is built from TRBV5-1 and TRBJ2-2, with TRBD2 matching over 8 bases. The CDR3 spans 15 residues. CDR1 SGHRS and CDR2 YFSETQ come from the germline V gene. J was trimmed by 3 bases and V by 5 bases; bases with no gene match: 6. CDR3 DNA: TGCGCCAGCAGGGTCACTAGCGGCTACACCGGGGAGCTGTTTTTT. Amino acids: CASRVTSGYTGELFF.

The chain carries TRBV10-2 and TRBJ1-2, with D possibly TRBD1 on 5 matching bases. Germline lookup yields CDR1 WSHSY and CDR2 SAAADI. This CDR3 region has 12 residues. V was clipped by 8 bases and J by 7 bases, with 14 bases between them. In DNA, the CDR3 is TGCGCCAGCCAGGGCCGAGGTAGTGGCTACACCTTC. Amino acids: CASQGRGSGYTF.

The chain is built from TRBV18 and TRBJ2-2; D uncertain. With 1 base removed from V and 6 bases from J, the gap between germline ends came to 6 bases. This CDR3 has 13 amino acids. Germline V gene lookup returns CDR1 KGHSH and CDR2 LQKENI. CDR3 nucleotides: TGTGCCAGCTCACCACTCGAATCCGGGGAGCTGTTTTTT. It codes for CASSPLESGELFF.

The J gene is TRBJ1-1, the V gene TRBV2; TRBD1 matches 8 bases. CDR1 is SNHLY and CDR2 is FYNNEI in the germline V gene. J lost 0 bases, V lost 8 bases, and 8 bases had no gene match. This CDR3 region has 15 residues. For the CDR3, the DNA is TGTGCCAGCGCCGGACAGGGACTTATGAACACTGAAGCTTTCTTT. This gives the protein CASAGQGLMNTEAFF.

V usage is TRBV11-2 and J usage is TRBJ2-7; 9 positions match TRBD1. Losses at the gene ends were 0 bases for V and 3 bases for J; bases not matched to a gene: 15. The CDR3 sequence is 19 residues long. Germline CDR1 and CDR2: SGHAT and FQNNGV. The CDR3, as DNA: TGTGCCAGCAGCTTAGATGTAATGCTTTGGGGGGACAGGGTCTACGAGCAGTACTTC. Translation: CASSLDVMLWGDRVYEQYF.

The V gene is TRBV9, the J gene TRBJ2-2; 7 bases map to TRBD1. Germline CDR1 and CDR2: SGDLS and YYNGEE. Losses at the gene ends were 5 bases for V and 4 bases for J; bases not matched to a gene: 8. This CDR3 spans 15 amino acids. The CDR3 loop reads CASSFTGVPTGELFF. CDR3 nucleotide sequence: TGTGCCAGCAGTTTTACAGGGGTCCCCACCGGGGAGCTGTTTTTT.

This clone showed up just a few times. The V call is TRBV4-1, the J call TRBJ2-1; D gene uncertain. This CDR3 spans 11 amino acids. Germline V gene lookup returns CDR1 MGHRA and CDR2 YSYEKL. V dropped 4 bases and J dropped 6 bases, with 4 bases sitting between them. This CDR3 is CASSRSNEQFF. DNA of the CDR3: TGCGCCAGCAGCCGTAGCAATGAGCAGTTCTTC.

The rearrangement joins TRBV29-1 to TRBJ2-2; D is unclear. The CDR3 length is 13 residues. V was clipped by 6 bases and J by 0 bases, with 8 bases between them. Germline-derived CDR1 and CDR2 are SQVTM and ANQGSEA. The CDR3 bases are TGCAGCGTCCTCACATCGAACACCGGGGAGCTGTTTTTT. Its protein is CSVLTSNTGELFF.

This clone was recorded a few times. The rearrangement uses TRBV4-2 and TRBJ2-7; 8 bases match TRBD2. V lost 4 bases and J lost 0; bases outside the gene matches: 20. Germline V lookup: CDR1 LGHNA, CDR2 YNFKEQ. The CDR3 covers 20 residues. In nucleotides, the CDR3 is TGTGCCAGCAGCCTCGGAAAAACTGCTAGCGGGTTCGGGAGCTCCTACGAGCAGTACTTC. It translates to CASSLGKTASGFGSSYEQYF.

The chain links TRBV20-1 to TRBJ2-7, with D hard to call. Germline values: CDR1 DFQATT, CDR2 SNEGSKA (reference sequence). V was cut by 0 bases and J by 7 bases, with 4 bases left in between. CDR3 length: 10 residues. The CDR3 loop is CSARDLEQYF. CDR3 sequence (DNA): TGCAGTGCTAGAGATTTGGAGCAGTACTTC.

The chain recombines TRBV7-9 with TRBJ2-7; no reliable D call. The V end lost 5 bases, the J end lost 7 bases, and 15 bases lay between the germline ends. CDR3 length: 13 residues. The germline V gene has CDR1 SEHNR and CDR2 FQNEAQ (reference sequence). CDR3 in amino acids: CASSQPPSKEQYF. For the CDR3, the DNA is TGTGCCAGCAGCCAACCGCCTAGTAAAGAGCAGTACTTC.

CDR3 region: CASSLMDGSSYNEQFF. The CDR3, as DNA: TGCGCCAGCAGCTTGATGGACGGGAGCTCCTACAATGAGCAGTTCTTC. The chain is built from TRBV5-1 and TRBJ2-1; D perhaps matches TRBD2 (6 bases). Trimming cost V 1 base and J 0 bases, with 11 bases left between them. The CDR3 extends over 16 amino acids. The germline gives CDR1 SGHRS, CDR2 YFSETQ.

The gene calls are TRBV5-6 and TRBJ2-1; 12 nucleotides agree with TRBD2. This CDR3 is 17 amino acids long. V shed 4 bases and J 6 bases; nucleotides not matched to a gene: 11. Germline lookup yields CDR1 SGHDT and CDR2 YYEEEE. For the CDR3, the DNA is TGTGCCAGCAGCCAGAATTACGGGACTAGCGGGTTCAATGAGCAGTTCTTC. Amino acids: CASSQNYGTSGFNEQFF.

The V gene is TRBV7-6, the J gene TRBJ2-5; D might be TRBD2 (6 bases). Germline V gene lookup returns CDR1 SGHVS and CDR2 FNYEAQ. Deletions cut 3 bases from V and 2 bases from J, with 10 bases between. This CDR3 has 14 residues. The CDR3 reads CASSLEGRQETQYF. The CDR3, as DNA: TGTGCCAGCAGCTTGGAGGGGCGGCAAGAGACCCAGTACTTC.

The chain joins TRBV2 to TRBJ2-1; D might be TRBD2 (5 bases). Germline-derived CDR1 and CDR2 are SNHLY and FYNNEI. Trimming removed 2 bases from V and 10 bases from J, with 6 bases in between. The CDR3 sequence is 11 residues long. CDR3 in amino acids: CASSERGEQFF. In DNA form, the CDR3 reads TGTGCCAGCAGTGAACGAGGGGAGCAGTTCTTC.

This chain connects TRBV15 to TRBJ1-5; 9 positions agree with TRBD1. Germline V gives CDR1 LNHNV, CDR2 YYDKDF (reference sequence). The J segment lost 5 bases and the V segment lost 2 bases, leaving 1 base of the junction unmatched. The CDR3 length is 14 residues. CDR3 region: CATSRRTGDQPQHF. The DNA for the CDR3 is TGTGCCACCAGCAGAAGGACAGGGGATCAGCCCCAGCATTTT.

V and J are TRBV27 and TRBJ2-2; D remains ambiguous. V was clipped by 7 bases and J by 1 base, with 10 bases between them. From germline, CDR1 is MNHEY and CDR2 SMNVEV (reference sequence). CDR3 length equals 14 residues. The CDR3 DNA follows: TGTGCCAGCAAGATCCAGAGGAACACCGGGGAGCTGTTTTTT. It translates to CASKIQRNTGELFF.